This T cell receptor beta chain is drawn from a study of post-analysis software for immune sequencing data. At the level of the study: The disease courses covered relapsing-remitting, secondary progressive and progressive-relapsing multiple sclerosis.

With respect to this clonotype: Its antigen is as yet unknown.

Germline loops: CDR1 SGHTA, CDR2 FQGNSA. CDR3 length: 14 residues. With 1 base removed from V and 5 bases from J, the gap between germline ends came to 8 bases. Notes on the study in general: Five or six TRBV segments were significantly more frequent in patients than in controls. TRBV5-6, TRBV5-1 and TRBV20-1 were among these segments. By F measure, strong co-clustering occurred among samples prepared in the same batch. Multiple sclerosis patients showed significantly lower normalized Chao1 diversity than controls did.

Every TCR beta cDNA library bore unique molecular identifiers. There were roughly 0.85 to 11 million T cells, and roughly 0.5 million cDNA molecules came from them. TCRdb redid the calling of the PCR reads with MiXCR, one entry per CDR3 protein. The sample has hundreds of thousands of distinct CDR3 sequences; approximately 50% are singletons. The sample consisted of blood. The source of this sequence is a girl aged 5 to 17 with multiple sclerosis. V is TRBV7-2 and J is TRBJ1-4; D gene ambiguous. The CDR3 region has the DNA TGTGCCAGCAGCTTAGTTCCGGAGAATGAAAAACTGTTTTTT. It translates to CASSLVPENEKLFF.